These 26 T cell receptor beta chains came from one sample sequenced in a study of T cell responses to AZD1222 COVID-19 vaccine. The table came from immunoSEQ multiplex PCR; TCRdb's copy has only in-frame clones and leaves some out. The table includes approximately 150,000 clones, around 92% detected once. The source material was peripheral blood, sampled on day 0 of AZD1222 vaccination. The source of these receptors is an adult in good health.

The chain combines TRBV4-1 with TRBJ1-2; 9 bases fit TRBD1. V trimming: 2 bases; J trimming: 8 bases; junction bases outside the gene matches: 9. CDR3 length equals 15 residues. CDR1 and CDR2 (germline): MGHRA, YSYEKL. The CDR3 nucleotides read TGCGCCAGCAGCCAACTGGGGACAGGGCTGCGGGGCTACACCTTC. It encodes CASSQLGTGLRGYTF.

This chain links TRBV3-1 (or the pseudogene TRBV3-2) with TRBJ2-1; 12 nucleotides align to TRBD2. The CDR3 totals 16 residues. The V gene's germline CDR1 is LGHDT and CDR2 YNNKEL (reference sequence). The trim removed 4 bases at V and 4 bases at J, leaving 5 bases unmatched. The CDR3 DNA sequence: TGTGCCAGCAGCCCGCGACTAGCGGGGGTTTACAATGAGCAGTTCTTC. It encodes CASSPRLAGVYNEQFF.

This clone was detected only once. The chain joins TRBV29-1 to TRBJ2-1; D could derive from TRBD1 or TRBD2 (5 bases each). This CDR3 has 12 amino acids. V was shortened by 5 bases and J by 7 bases, with 12 bases between the two germline ends. Germline V CDR1 and CDR2: SQVTM, ANQGSEA. Here the CDR3 reads CSVPGTRNEQFF. Written as DNA, the CDR3 is TGCAGCGTTCCCGGGACGAGGAATGAGCAGTTCTTC.

The rearrangement links TRBV4-3 to TRBJ2-4; D gene ambiguous. The CDR3 runs to 16 residues. Trimming left V 4 bases short and J 3 bases short, with 16 bases between. Germline V gene lookup returns CDR1 LGHNA and CDR2 YSLEER. CDR3 nucleotides: TGCGCCAGCAGCCTAGACCTGTTGGGTATCAAAAACATTCAGTACTTC. Translating gives CASSLDLLGIKNIQYF.

This chain joins TRBV6-4 and TRBJ2-2, with D perhaps TRBD2 (6 bases). The CDR3 extends over 15 amino acids. The ends were cut back, 4 bases at V and 1 base at J, with 10 bases in the middle. Germline V lookup: CDR1 MRHNA, CDR2 SNTAGT. The CDR3 sequence: CASSASGGNTGELFF. CDR3 sequence (DNA): TGTGCCAGCAGTGCGTCCGGGGGGAACACCGGGGAGCTGTTTTTT.

CDR3: CASSLEGGTSRMETQYF. The CDR3 nucleotides read TGTGCCAGCAGCTTGGAAGGTGGGACCTCGCGCATGGAGACCCAGTACTTC. J is TRBJ2-5 and V is TRBV5-6; D assignment may be TRBD1 or TRBD2 (5 bases each). Per germline, CDR1 SGHDT and CDR2 YYEEEE. The CDR3 runs to 17 residues. V shed 0 bases and J shed 5 bases, with 20 bases lying between them.

The chain joins TRBV2 to TRBJ2-7, with D unclear. The V and J ends lost 7 bases and 1 base respectively, with 17 bases between them. This CDR3 is 15 amino acids long. Germline CDR1 is SNHLY and CDR2 is FYNNEI. CDR3 region: CASKWNSSPSYEQYF. The CDR3 region has the DNA TGTGCCAGCAAGTGGAACAGTTCTCCGTCCTACGAGCAGTACTTC.

The table lists this clone with a count of one. V gene TRBV4-2 combines with J gene TRBJ1-5; 11 bases line up with TRBD1. The germline CDR1 and CDR2 sequences are LGHNA and YNFKEQ. This CDR3 comprises 15 residues. J lost 6 bases, V lost 2 bases, and 3 bases had no gene match. CDR3 loop: CASSQSDRGLQPQHF. In nucleotides, the CDR3 is TGTGCCAGCAGCCAATCGGACAGGGGGCTTCAGCCCCAGCATTTT.

The CDR3 loop is CASSPDRGQSPLHF. The CDR3 DNA is TGTGCCAGCTCGCCGGACAGGGGGCAGTCACCCCTCCACTTT. This chain joins TRBV18 and TRBJ1-6; 11 nucleotides agree with TRBD1. Trimming took 6 bases from V and 10 from J; bases not matched to a gene: 5. CDR1 is KGHSH, CDR2 LQKENI, per germline. The CDR3 is 14 residues long.

This chain uses TRBV7-9 with TRBJ1-2; D is perhaps TRBD1 (5 bases). V was clipped by 4 bases and J by 6 bases, with 12 bases between them. CDR1 and CDR2 (germline): SEHNR, FQNEAQ (reference sequence). The CDR3 is made up of 13 amino acids. CDR3 nucleotide sequence: TGTGCCAGCAGCTCCCCCCGGGACGATGGCTACACCTTC. This sequence encodes CASSSPRDDGYTF.

This chain uses TRBV2 with TRBJ2-7; D remains unclear. CDR3 length: 13 amino acids. The V and J ends lost 4 bases and 2 bases respectively, with 9 bases between them. Germline V gene lookup returns CDR1 SNHLY and CDR2 FYNNEI. The chain's CDR3 is CASSVDFTYEQYF. In DNA form, the CDR3 reads TGTGCCAGCAGTGTCGACTTCACCTACGAGCAGTACTTC.

The genes are TRBV4-1 and TRBJ2-2; tentative D call: TRBD1 (6 bases). The germline CDR1 and CDR2 sequences are MGHRA and YSYEKL. The CDR3 sequence is 13 residues long. V was pared by 6 bases and J by 5 bases, with 10 bases between. The CDR3 nucleotides read TGCGCCAGCAGGCCCCAGGGGACCGGGGAGCTGTTTTTT. Protein: CASRPQGTGELFF.

The chain employs TRBV19 and TRBJ2-7; 12 nucleotides agree with TRBD2. CDR1 LNHDA and CDR2 SQIVND come from the germline V gene (reference sequence). Unmatched junction bases numbered 4, after V lost 5 bases and J lost 2 bases. The CDR3 sequence is 15 residues long. In DNA, the CDR3 is TGTGCCAGTAGTGCCTGGACTAGCGGGGCCTACGAGCAGTACTTC. The encoded protein is CASSAWTSGAYEQYF.

V usage is TRBV9 and J usage is TRBJ1-1; D remains unclear. This CDR3 is 15 amino acids long. Trimming shortened V by 0 bases and J by 2 bases, and 11 bases separated the two germline ends. Germline V lookup: CDR1 SGDLS, CDR2 YYNGEE. The CDR3 is CASSVVNVGNTEAFF. In nucleotides, the CDR3 is TGTGCCAGCAGCGTAGTTAACGTCGGAAACACTGAAGCTTTCTTT.

This chain links TRBV11-2 with TRBJ2-1, with TRBD1 matching over 9 bases. Germline CDR1 is SGHAT and CDR2 is FQNNGV. The V and J ends lost 1 base and 4 bases, in that order; junction bases with no gene match: 8. This CDR3 is 17 amino acids long. The CDR3 DNA follows: TGTGCCAGCAGCTTAGGTGCGACAGGGGGAGGGTACAATGAGCAGTTCTTC. This gives the protein CASSLGATGGGYNEQFF.

V usage is TRBV6-4 and J usage is TRBJ2-1; 12 nucleotides align to TRBD2. Germline CDR1 MRHNA, CDR2 SNTAGT. CDR3 size: 16 residues. The V gene end was trimmed by 2 bases and the J gene end by 10 bases; junction bases not matched to a gene: 9. The CDR3 bases are TGTGCCAGCAGTGACGATGGACTAGCGGGGCGGGACGAGCAGTTCTTC. Translated, it gives CASSDDGLAGRDEQFF.

Concerning this clone itself: Just one base apart from a much larger clone, this may be a read error. The gene calls are TRBV5-4 and TRBJ1-2; D gene unclear. The CDR3 runs 12 residues. V shed 4 bases and J shed 2 bases, with 6 bases lying between them. Germline lookup yields CDR1 SGHNT and CDR2 YYREEE (reference sequence). The DNA for the CDR3 is TGTGCCAGCAGCCTAGACAACTATGGCTACACCTTC. It yields the protein CASSLDNYGYTF.

The V and J genes are TRBV5-1 and TRBJ2-1; D possibly corresponds to TRBD2 (6 bases). V lost 4 bases to trimming and J lost 7 bases, with 27 bases between them. Germline V CDR1 and CDR2: SGHRS, YFSETQ. The CDR3 is 18 amino acids. Here the CDR3 DNA reads TGCGCCAGCAGCCCGCTTGGAGAATCTACTAGCCGGGGGAATGAGCAGTTCTTC. Translated: CASSPLGESTSRGNEQFF.

V is TRBV6-5 and J is TRBJ2-7; 7 bases agree with TRBD1. The V segment lost 6 bases and the J segment 3 bases; nucleotides outside the gene matches: 5. The germline V gene has CDR1 MNHEY and CDR2 SVGAGI. This CDR3 contains 13 residues. CDR3 loop: CASSMGQSYEQYF. CDR3 sequence (DNA): TGTGCCAGCAGCATGGGACAGAGCTACGAGCAGTACTTC.

This rearrangement joins TRBV11-2 to TRBJ2-7; D may match TRBD1 or TRBD2 (5 bases each). V was trimmed by 4 bases and J by 6 bases, leaving 10 bases between them. Germline V CDR1 and CDR2: SGHAT, FQNNGV. This CDR3 contains 12 residues. The CDR3 spells CASSSEGREQYF. CDR3 DNA: TGTGCCAGCAGCTCCGAGGGGCGCGAGCAGTACTTC.

The rearrangement joins TRBV4-2 to TRBJ2-1; 13 nucleotides line up with TRBD2. Germline loops: CDR1 LGHNA, CDR2 YNFKEQ. CDR3 length: 21 residues. V gave up 0 bases and J gave up 0 bases; unmatched junction bases: 11. The CDR3 loop is CASSQDWGGLAGPSSYNEQFF. DNA of the CDR3: TGTGCCAGCAGCCAAGATTGGGGGGGACTAGCGGGACCAAGCTCCTACAATGAGCAGTTCTTC.

As DNA, the CDR3 is TGTGCCAGCAGTCCACGGACAGGGTCGGAGGAAAACTATGGCTACACCTTC. Its translation: CASSPRTGSEENYGYTF. This chain links TRBV27 with TRBJ1-2; 8 bases line up with TRBD1. The CDR3 sequence is 17 residues long. V lost 5 bases to trimming and J lost 2 bases; unmatched junction nucleotides: 13. Looked up from germline, CDR1 is MNHEY and CDR2 is SMNVEV (reference sequence).

The V and J genes are TRBV11-2 and TRBJ2-1; TRBD2 matches 8 bases. The CDR3 is 17 residues long. J lost 6 bases, V lost 1 base, and 11 bases had no gene match. Germline V gene lookup returns CDR1 SGHAT and CDR2 FQNNGV. The CDR3 DNA reads TGTGCCAGCAGCTTAGTCCCTAGCGGGCCCCGCGGCAATGAGCAGTTCTTC. The encoded protein is CASSLVPSGPRGNEQFF.

CDR3 in amino acids: CASSPRAGLNEQFF. DNA of the CDR3: TGTGCCAGCAGCCCACGGGCAGGGTTGAATGAGCAGTTCTTC. The rearrangement links TRBV11-2 to TRBJ2-1; a possible D gene is TRBD1 (5 bases). The ends were cut back, 5 bases at V and 7 bases at J, with 15 bases in the middle. Germline lookup yields CDR1 SGHAT and CDR2 FQNNGV. The CDR3 is 14 amino acids. Full variable domain (missing parts from reference TRBV11-2 and TRBJ2-1): EAGVAQSPRYKIIEKRQSVAFWCNPISGHATLYWYQQILGQGPKLLIQFQNNGVVDDSQLPKDRFSAERLKGVDSTLKIQPAKLEDSAVYLCASSPRAGLNEQFFGPGTRLTVL.

This clone occurred once. V and J are TRBV9 and TRBJ2-5; the D gene could be TRBD1 or TRBD2 (5 bases each). This CDR3 is 15 amino acids long. Between the trimmed V and J ends, which lost 7 bases and 5 bases, there was a span of 21 bases. Germline V lookup: CDR1 SGDLS, CDR2 YYNGEE. In DNA form, the CDR3 reads TGTGCCAGCGCCCCCCAGGGTAGAGGGTCGGAGACCCAGTACTTC. The encoded protein is CASAPQGRGSETQYF.

Here the CDR3 DNA reads TGTGCCAGCAGCTTGGCCAAAAGCGGGAGCCTGACGAGCACAGATACGCAGTATTTT. Encoded protein: CASSLAKSGSLTSTDTQYF. V gene TRBV5-4 combines with J gene TRBJ2-3, with 8 bases that match TRBD2. This CDR3 contains 19 residues. V gave up 0 bases and J gave up 0 bases; unmatched junction bases: 12. Germline V CDR1 and CDR2: SGHNT, YYREEE (reference sequence).